Listed below are T cell receptor beta chains from one sample, sequenced in a study of T cells in Graves' hyperthyroidism and ophthalmopathy. MiXCR, run by TCRdb on the multiplex PCR reads, gives a single entry per CDR3 protein. This sample carries about 250,000 distinct CDR3 sequences, around 24% of them seen once, and the ten largest clones take 35%. The sequencing input was blood. All receptors come from a woman in her thirties or forties with Graves' ophthalmopathy. The CDR3 runs from the conserved cysteine through the conserved F or W. The order of the fields is D gene, V gene, J gene, clone size, CDR3 protein, CDR3 DNA. A D gene is named only where the DNA matches it firmly. For some rows the clone size is stated as once, few or many, or as a class when expanded; others skip it.

d_call: NA; v_call: TRBV6-1; j_call: TRBJ2-7; clone_size: once; cdr3_aa: CASSAPGLQDYEQYF; cdr3_nt: TGTGCCAGCAGTGCCCCGGGACTCCAAGATTACGAGCAGTACTTC
d_call: NA; v_call: TRBV3-1; j_call: TRBJ1-1; clone_size: many; cdr3_aa: CASSQSGNTEAFF; cdr3_nt: TGTGCCAGCAGCCAATCAGGGAATACTGAAGCTTTCTTT
d_call: TRBD1; v_call: TRBV28; j_call: TRBJ2-7; clone_size: many; cdr3_aa: CTSSQTGATDYEQYF; cdr3_nt: TGTACCAGCAGTCAGACAGGGGCAACCGACTACGAGCAGTACTTC
d_call: NA; v_call: TRBV5-1; j_call: TRBJ1-2; clone_size: NA; cdr3_aa: CASSQELGDGYTF; cdr3_nt: TGCGCCAGCAGCCAAGAACTCGGTGATGGCTACACCTTC
d_call: TRBD1; v_call: TRBV15; j_call: TRBJ1-2; clone_size: many; cdr3_aa: CATSRDRANYGYTF; cdr3_nt: TGTGCCACCAGCAGGGACAGGGCTAACTATGGCTACACCTTC
d_call: TRBD1; v_call: TRBV5-1; j_call: TRBJ2-7; clone_size: NA; cdr3_aa: CASSLGTGGNERYF; cdr3_nt: TGCGCCAGCAGCTTAGGGACAGGGGGCAACGAGCGGTACTTC
d_call: NA; v_call: TRBV7-3; j_call: TRBJ1-2; clone_size: many; cdr3_aa: CASSPSIGLHYGYTF; cdr3_nt: TGTGCCAGCAGCCCGTCGATAGGGTTGCACTATGGCTACACCTTC
d_call: TRBD2; v_call: TRBV28; j_call: TRBJ2-7; clone_size: many; cdr3_aa: CASSTPSGGSYEQYF; cdr3_nt: TGTGCCAGCAGTACTCCTAGCGGAGGCTCCTACGAGCAGTACTTC
d_call: NA; v_call: TRBV2; j_call: TRBJ2-2; clone_size: many; cdr3_aa: CASNPGAGELFF; cdr3_nt: TGTGCCAGCAACCCCGGGGCCGGGGAGCTGTTTTTT
d_call: NA; v_call: TRBV6-1; j_call: TRBJ1-5; clone_size: many; cdr3_aa: CASSRTEDQPQHF; cdr3_nt: TGTGCCAGCAGTCGAACGGAGGATCAGCCCCAGCATTTT
d_call: TRBD2; v_call: TRBV10-3; j_call: TRBJ2-1; clone_size: NA; cdr3_aa: CAISGGLAGAYNEQFF; cdr3_nt: TGTGCCATCAGTGGGGGACTAGCGGGGGCCTACAATGAGCAGTTCTTC
d_call: NA; v_call: TRBV6-4; j_call: TRBJ1-1; clone_size: many; cdr3_aa: CASSVQRGREAFF; cdr3_nt: TGTGCCAGCAGTGTCCAGAGAGGTCGGGAAGCTTTCTTT
d_call: NA; v_call: TRBV6-5; j_call: TRBJ1-2; clone_size: NA; cdr3_aa: CASSYGTGEGYTF; cdr3_nt: TGTGCCAGCAGTTACGGCACAGGAGAAGGCTACACCTTC
d_call: TRBD2; v_call: TRBV19; j_call: TRBJ2-5; clone_size: NA; cdr3_aa: CASSIEASGSPETQYF; cdr3_nt: TGTGCCAGTAGTATAGAGGCTAGCGGGAGTCCGGAGACCCAGTACTTC
d_call: NA; v_call: TRBV18; j_call: TRBJ2-7; clone_size: few; cdr3_aa: CASSRASGLLEEQYF; cdr3_nt: TGTGCCAGCTCTCGGGCCAGCGGGCTACTTGAGGAGCAGTACTTC
d_call: NA; v_call: TRBV6-2/TRBV6-3; j_call: TRBJ1-1; clone_size: few; cdr3_aa: CASSYSMGAGSDAEALF; cdr3_nt: TGTGCCAGCAGTTACTCGATGGGAGCTGGGTCGGATGCTGAAGCTCTCTTT
d_call: NA; v_call: TRBV12-3/TRBV12-4; j_call: TRBJ1-3; clone_size: many; cdr3_aa: CASSFRSSVGNTIYF; cdr3_nt: TGTGCCAGCAGTTTTCGGAGCTCCGTTGGAAACACCATATATTTT
d_call: TRBD2; v_call: TRBV2; j_call: TRBJ2-7; clone_size: NA; cdr3_aa: CASSDMAGGREQYF; cdr3_nt: TGTGCCAGCAGTGATATGGCGGGAGGGCGCGAGCAGTACTTC
d_call: NA; v_call: TRBV7-9; j_call: TRBJ1-2; clone_size: many; cdr3_aa: CASSLATQVYGYTF; cdr3_nt: TGTGCCAGCAGCTTAGCAACACAGGTCTATGGCTACACCTTC
d_call: NA; v_call: TRBV10-1; j_call: TRBJ2-7; clone_size: NA; cdr3_aa: CASGEFYEQYF; cdr3_nt: TGCGCCAGCGGGGAGTTCTACGAGCAGTACTTC
d_call: TRBD2; v_call: TRBV28; j_call: TRBJ2-2; clone_size: many; cdr3_aa: CASLTSGRRDTGELFF; cdr3_nt: TGTGCCAGTTTGACTAGCGGGAGACGGGACACCGGGGAGCTGTTTTTT
d_call: TRBD1; v_call: TRBV19; j_call: TRBJ1-1; clone_size: many; cdr3_aa: CASSLLGTGGGNTEAFF; cdr3_nt: TGTGCCAGTAGTCTCCTAGGGACAGGGGGCGGGAACACTGAAGCTTTCTTT
d_call: NA; v_call: TRBV30; j_call: TRBJ2-5; clone_size: NA; cdr3_aa: CAWRGGTAETQYF; cdr3_nt: TGTGCCTGGAGAGGGGGGACAGCGGAGACCCAGTACTTC
d_call: NA; v_call: TRBV28; j_call: TRBJ1-1; clone_size: few; cdr3_aa: CASSYGVIEAFF; cdr3_nt: TGTGCCAGCAGTTACGGAGTCATTGAAGCTTTCTTT
d_call: NA; v_call: TRBV2; j_call: TRBJ2-5; clone_size: many; cdr3_aa: CASSNGDPIGETQYF; cdr3_nt: TGTGCCAGCAGCAATGGCGACCCCATCGGGGAGACCCAGTACTTC
d_call: TRBD2; v_call: TRBV20-1; j_call: TRBJ2-7; clone_size: many; cdr3_aa: CSAKLAGTTYEQYF; cdr3_nt: TGCAGTGCAAAACTAGCGGGCACCACCTACGAGCAGTACTTC
d_call: NA; v_call: TRBV9; j_call: TRBJ1-2; clone_size: many; cdr3_aa: CASSAGHNYGYTF; cdr3_nt: TGTGCCAGCAGCGCAGGACATAACTATGGCTACACCTTC
d_call: TRBD1; v_call: TRBV20-1; j_call: TRBJ1-1; clone_size: many; cdr3_aa: CSAGQGLRGTFF; cdr3_nt: TGCAGTGCTGGACAGGGGCTTCGAGGAACTTTCTTT
d_call: TRBD1; v_call: TRBV12-3/TRBV12-4; j_call: TRBJ1-3; clone_size: many; cdr3_aa: CASSTSRGLSGNTIYF; cdr3_nt: TGTGCCAGCAGCACTTCTAGGGGGCTCTCTGGAAACACCATATATTTT
d_call: TRBD2; v_call: TRBV27; j_call: TRBJ2-2; clone_size: many; cdr3_aa: CASSAGLLNTGELFF; cdr3_nt: TGTGCCAGCAGTGCGGGACTACTCAACACCGGGGAGCTGTTTTTT
d_call: NA; v_call: TRBV28; j_call: TRBJ1-2; clone_size: many; cdr3_aa: CASSLDPIYGYTF; cdr3_nt: TGTGCCAGCAGTTTGGATCCTATCTATGGCTACACCTTC
d_call: NA; v_call: TRBV12-3/TRBV12-4; j_call: TRBJ2-4; clone_size: many; cdr3_aa: CASSFGGGTGRYIQYF; cdr3_nt: TGTGCCAGCAGTTTCGGGGGGGGGACAGGGAGGTACATTCAGTACTTC
d_call: TRBD1; v_call: TRBV6-1; j_call: TRBJ1-2; clone_size: NA; cdr3_aa: CASRLEGTDSNYGYTF; cdr3_nt: TGTGCCAGCAGACTGGAAGGGACAGACTCTAACTATGGCTACACCTTC
d_call: NA; v_call: TRBV20-1; j_call: TRBJ2-6; clone_size: many; cdr3_aa: CSATGFSGANVLTF; cdr3_nt: TGCAGTGCTACAGGGTTCTCTGGGGCCAACGTCCTGACTTTC
d_call: NA; v_call: TRBV6-8; j_call: TRBJ2-7; clone_size: NA; cdr3_aa: CASQGLCTVRLNYEQYF; cdr3_nt: TGTGCCAGCCAGGGTTTGTGCACGGTCCGGCTGAATTACGAGCAGTACTTC
d_call: NA; v_call: TRBV29-1; j_call: TRBJ2-7; clone_size: NA; cdr3_aa: CSVGINSHEQYF; cdr3_nt: TGCAGCGTTGGTATCAACTCCCACGAGCAGTACTTC
d_call: NA; v_call: TRBV12-3/TRBV12-4; j_call: TRBJ1-5; clone_size: many; cdr3_aa: CASNRGNNQPQHF; cdr3_nt: TGTGCCAGCAATAGGGGAAACAATCAGCCCCAGCATTTT
d_call: NA; v_call: TRBV28; j_call: TRBJ2-2; clone_size: many; cdr3_aa: CASSFMGRLNTGELFF; cdr3_nt: TGTGCCAGCAGTTTTATGGGCCGCTTGAACACCGGGGAGCTGTTTTTT
d_call: TRBD1; v_call: TRBV5-1; j_call: TRBJ1-2; clone_size: NA; cdr3_aa: CAGSTTQGADYGYTF; cdr3_nt: TGCGCCGGCAGCACCACCCAGGGGGCGGACTATGGCTACACCTTC
d_call: TRBD1; v_call: TRBV4-1; j_call: TRBJ1-2; clone_size: many; cdr3_aa: CASSHHRTGSNYGYTF; cdr3_nt: TGCGCCAGCAGCCACCACAGGACAGGGTCTAACTATGGCTACACCTTC
d_call: NA; v_call: TRBV30; j_call: TRBJ1-1; clone_size: NA; cdr3_aa: CAWSGAGEPFF; cdr3_nt: TGTGCCTGGAGTGGAGCCGGGGAACCTTTCTTT
d_call: NA; v_call: TRBV4-2; j_call: TRBJ2-7; clone_size: many; cdr3_aa: CASSQEGLVRSYEQYF; cdr3_nt: TGTGCCAGCAGCCAAGAGGGGCTAGTTCGGTCCTACGAGCAGTACTTC
d_call: NA; v_call: TRBV28; j_call: TRBJ1-2; clone_size: many; cdr3_aa: CASNEGGFNYGYTF; cdr3_nt: TGTGCCAGCAACGAGGGGGGTTTTAACTATGGCTACACCTTC
d_call: NA; v_call: TRBV5-1; j_call: TRBJ2-5; clone_size: many; cdr3_aa: CASNLQGIQETQYF; cdr3_nt: TGCGCCAGCAATTTACAGGGAATTCAGGAGACCCAGTACTTC
d_call: NA; v_call: TRBV5-1; j_call: TRBJ2-2; clone_size: many; cdr3_aa: CASSLESSSGELFF; cdr3_nt: TGCGCCAGCAGCTTGGAATCCTCGAGCGGGGAGCTGTTTTTT
d_call: NA; v_call: TRBV2; j_call: TRBJ2-5; clone_size: many; cdr3_aa: CARSRLNGETQYF; cdr3_nt: TGTGCCAGATCCAGGCTCAACGGGGAGACCCAGTACTTC
d_call: TRBD1; v_call: TRBV29-1; j_call: TRBJ2-5; clone_size: many; cdr3_aa: CSTAGTAQETQYF; cdr3_nt: TGCAGCACCGCCGGGACAGCCCAAGAGACCCAGTACTTC
d_call: NA; v_call: TRBV7-2; j_call: TRBJ2-5; clone_size: many; cdr3_aa: CASSLLATNQETQYF; cdr3_nt: TGTGCCAGCAGCTTATTAGCGACTAACCAAGAGACCCAGTACTTC
d_call: NA; v_call: TRBV20-1; j_call: TRBJ2-7; clone_size: many; cdr3_aa: CSANPQGYEQYF; cdr3_nt: TGCAGTGCTAACCCTCAGGGCTACGAGCAGTACTTC
d_call: NA; v_call: TRBV28; j_call: TRBJ2-7; clone_size: many; cdr3_aa: CASSLSPRGGWQYF; cdr3_nt: TGTGCCAGCAGTTTATCTCCTAGGGGGGGGTGGCAGTACTTC
d_call: NA; v_call: TRBV6-1; j_call: TRBJ2-7; clone_size: NA; cdr3_aa: CASRGRSYEQYF; cdr3_nt: TGTGCCAGCCGGGGCAGGTCCTACGAGCAGTACTTC